These 23 T cell receptor beta chains were sequenced from one sample in a study of T cell repertoires in cytomegalovirus infection. A single record per CDR3 protein comes from TCRdb applying MiXCR to the reads. The sample holds hundreds of thousands of distinct CDR3 sequences; roughly 15% are singletons and the top ten take 12%. The source material was PBMCs. The receptors were sampled from a human donor in good health (CMV status not recorded). Some clones in this sample may be carry-over from other donors' samples.

The chain links TRBV27 to TRBJ2-7; D might be TRBD1 (5 bases). This CDR3 spans 14 amino acids. V lost 5 bases to trimming and J lost 3 bases, with 14 bases between them. CDR1 MNHEY and CDR2 SMNVEV come from the germline V gene (reference sequence). In nucleotides, the CDR3 is TGTGCCAGCAGTCCTCGCCGGCAGGGCTACGAGCAGTACTTC. It translates to CASSPRRQGYEQYF.

At least ten counts were recorded for this clonotype. The chain carries TRBV11-2 and TRBJ1-4; possible D gene TRBD1, 6 bases. Per the germline V gene, CDR1 is SGHAT and CDR2 is FQNNGV. Trimming removed 4 bases from V and 4 bases from J, with 22 bases in between. The CDR3 runs to 18 residues. CDR3 sequence: CASSSPGAGVPLNEKLFF. The DNA of the CDR3 is TGTGCCAGCAGCTCGCCAGGGGCAGGCGTCCCCCTTAATGAAAAACTGTTTTTT.

This clonotype was observed many times. This sequence joins TRBV12-3 or TRBV12-4 and TRBJ2-2; TRBD1 agrees at 9 bases. V was pared by 5 bases and J by 4 bases, with 5 bases of the junction left unmatched. The CDR3 length is 15 residues. This chain's CDR3 is CASSPGQGATGELFF. The CDR3 DNA follows: TGTGCCAGCAGTCCGGGACAGGGCGCCACCGGGGAGCTGTTTTTT.

This chain uses TRBV28 with TRBJ1-2; TRBD1 is a possible D gene (6 bases). Germline loops: CDR1 MDHEN, CDR2 SYDVKM. The CDR3 contains 12 residues. Trimming cost V 3 bases and J 6 bases, with 8 bases left between them. This CDR3 is CASSFGQHGYTF. The CDR3 DNA is TGTGCCAGCAGTTTCGGACAGCATGGCTACACCTTC.

This clonotype was seen more than once but under ten times. The chain couples TRBV11-2 to TRBJ2-7; weak D call: TRBD2 (5 bases). The ends were cut back, 2 bases at V and 0 bases at J, with 11 bases in the middle. This CDR3 is built from 15 residues. Germline loops: CDR1 SGHAT, CDR2 FQNNGV. In DNA form, the CDR3 reads TGTGCCAGCAGCTTATTGAGGGTACCCTCCTACGAGCAGTACTTC. It encodes CASSLLRVPSYEQYF.

This clonotype was detected only once. This rearrangement joins TRBV9 to TRBJ2-5; D is unresolved. This CDR3 is built from 15 residues. Trimming shortened V by 3 bases and J by 3 bases, and 15 bases separated the two germline ends. The germline gives CDR1 SGDLS, CDR2 YYNGEE. The CDR3 sequence is CASSAPGQFKETQYF. The CDR3 DNA follows: TGTGCCAGCAGCGCGCCCGGGCAGTTTAAAGAGACCCAGTACTTC.

The rearrangement joins TRBV20-1 to TRBJ1-6; 8 nucleotides line up with TRBD1. The germline V gene encodes CDR1 DFQATT and CDR2 SNEGSKA (reference sequence). The CDR3 is made up of 17 amino acids. V gave up 2 bases and J gave up 3 bases; unmatched junction bases: 9. The CDR3 protein is CSARPDRGTSYNSPLHF. Written as DNA, the CDR3 is TGCAGTGCTAGACCCGACAGGGGCACAAGCTATAATTCACCCCTCCACTTT.

This clonotype was detected many times. The rearrangement joins TRBV28 to TRBJ2-1; 8 nucleotides match TRBD1. This CDR3 is built from 15 residues. Germline CDR1 and CDR2: MDHEN and SYDVKM. V lost 7 bases and J lost 8; bases outside the gene matches: 13. In DNA form, the CDR3 reads TGTGCCAGCACCCCCCCGGGACAGGCTATACATGAGCAGTTCTTC. The encoded protein is CASTPPGQAIHEQFF.

This clonotype turned up a few times. V is TRBV6-1 and J is TRBJ2-7, with a weak D call TRBD1 (6 bases). The CDR3 has 15 residues. V lost 2 bases, J lost 2 bases, and 13 bases lay in between. CDR1 and CDR2 from the germline V gene are MNHNS and SASEGT. CDR3 sequence reads: CASSELTGSAYEQYF. The CDR3 coding sequence is TGTGCCAGCAGTGAACTGACAGGTAGCGCCTACGAGCAGTACTTC.

This clonotype was seen many times. CDR3 in amino acids: CASSLVSQETQYF. As DNA, the CDR3 is TGTGCCAGCAGCTTAGTGAGCCAAGAGACCCAGTACTTC. This rearrangement joins TRBV7-2 to TRBJ2-5; D unresolved. The germline V gene has CDR1 SGHTA and CDR2 FQGNSA. The CDR3 covers 13 residues. Trimming pared 1 base from V and 1 base from J, leaving 4 bases between.

Many counts were recorded for this clonotype. V is TRBV6-1 and J is TRBJ1-4; D remains ambiguous. The CDR3 runs 12 residues. The germline V gene has CDR1 MNHNS and CDR2 SASEGT. Trimming removed 6 bases from V and 8 bases from J, with 10 bases in between. This chain's CDR3 is CASSGSSEKLFF. The CDR3 DNA reads as TGTGCCAGCAGCGGCTCTTCGGAAAAACTGTTTTTT.

In its sample, this clonotype was seen a few times. The chain joins TRBV2 to TRBJ2-1; 7 nucleotides agree with TRBD1. J lost 2 bases, V lost 4 bases, and 5 bases had no gene match. Germline V gene sequence: CDR1 SNHLY, CDR2 FYNNEI. The CDR3 consists of 15 residues. The CDR3 loop is CASSGPGGTYNEQFF. The CDR3 DNA is TGTGCCAGCAGTGGGCCAGGGGGTACCTACAATGAGCAGTTCTTC.

The chain carries TRBV12-3 or TRBV12-4 and TRBJ2-3, with 9 bases lining up with TRBD2. This CDR3 contains 15 residues. V lost 5 bases to trimming and J lost 3 bases; unmatched junction nucleotides: 6. The DNA of the CDR3 is TGTGCCAGCAGTCCATTTAGCGGGGGAACAGATACGCAGTATTTT. Its protein is CASSPFSGGTDTQYF.

V usage is TRBV4-3 and J usage is TRBJ2-1; D not resolved. Deletions cut 0 bases from V and 8 bases from J, with 14 bases between. The CDR3 has 15 amino acids. Per germline, CDR1 LGHNA and CDR2 YSLEER. The CDR3 loop reads CASSQDRWPEDEQFF. CDR3 DNA sequence: TGCGCCAGCAGCCAAGATCGGTGGCCCGAGGATGAGCAGTTCTTC.

This clonotype was counted many times. The V and J genes are TRBV6-5 and TRBJ2-1; 12 positions agree with TRBD2. The CDR3 is 19 amino acids. V shed 0 bases and J 8 bases; nucleotides not matched to a gene: 14. Germline V gene data show CDR1 as MNHEY and CDR2 as SVGAGI. The CDR3 coding sequence is TGTGCCAGCAGTTACTCGACCCCTAGCGGGGGGGAGGTTTGGGATGAGCAGTTCTTC. Encoded protein: CASSYSTPSGGEVWDEQFF.

Many counts were recorded for this clonotype. The rearrangement links TRBV7-8 to TRBJ1-6; D remains ambiguous. The germline gives CDR1 SGHVS, CDR2 FQNEAQ. There are 15 residues in the CDR3. Trimming took 1 base from V and 12 from J, leaving 16 bases between them. The CDR3 reads CASSLEGTLAGPLHF. DNA of the CDR3: TGTGCCAGCAGCTTAGAGGGCACTCTCGCGGGACCCCTCCACTTT.

J is TRBJ1-4 and V is TRBV6-5; tentative D call: TRBD1 (5 bases). V gave up 9 bases and J gave up 2 bases, with 10 bases separating them. Looked up from germline, CDR1 is MNHEY and CDR2 is SVGAGI. There are 13 residues in the CDR3. The CDR3 loop is CASGTLTNEKLFF. CDR3 coding DNA: TGTGCCAGTGGGACTCTTACTAATGAAAAACTGTTTTTT.

The chain recombines TRBV7-9 with TRBJ2-1; TRBD2 aligns across 7 bases. This CDR3 has 15 residues. Germline CDR1 SEHNR, CDR2 FQNEAQ (reference sequence). The ends lost 5 bases at V and 7 bases at J; junction bases unmatched: 11. CDR3 DNA: TGTGCCAGCAGCGGTGCCAGCGGGGAATGGAATGAGCAGTTCTTC. Its translation: CASSGASGEWNEQFF. Complete variable domain (other parts from reference TRBV7-9 and TRBJ2-1): DTGVSQNPRHKITKRGQNVTFRCDPISEHNRLYWYRQTLGQGPEFLTYFQNEAQLEKSRLLSDRFSAERPKGSFSTLEIQRTEQGDSAMYLCASSGASGEWNEQFFGPGTRLTVL.

This clonotype was seen a few times. The genes are TRBV6-5 and TRBJ1-2; 7 bases are a match to TRBD1. The CDR3 loop spans 15 amino acids. The J segment lost 3 bases and the V segment lost 2 bases, leaving 6 bases of the junction unmatched. Germline CDR1 MNHEY, CDR2 SVGAGI. This CDR3 reads CASSYERTGDYGYTF. The CDR3 coding sequence is TGTGCCAGCAGTTACGAACGCACAGGGGACTATGGCTACACCTTC.

This clonotype came up once. One end of the junction does not line up with germline, which may come from a read error. The V and J genes are TRBV6-6 and TRBJ1-1; no reliable D call. The CDR3 covers 13 residues. Germline CDR1 MNHNY, CDR2 SVGAGI (reference sequence). The chain's CDR3 is CASSSYTGTEAFF. DNA of the CDR3: TGCGCCAGCAGCTCTTACACTGGGACTGAAGCTTTCTTT.

This clonotype was counted many times. The chain combines TRBV7-9 with TRBJ2-7; 7 nucleotides agree with TRBD2. Per the germline V gene, CDR1 is SEHNR and CDR2 is FQNEAQ (reference sequence). The CDR3 totals 14 residues. Losses at the gene ends were 2 bases for V and 2 bases for J; bases not matched to a gene: 3. CDR3 amino acids: CASSLSGEAYEQYF. The CDR3 nucleotides are TGTGCCAGCAGCTTAAGCGGGGAAGCCTACGAGCAGTACTTC.

This clonotype was counted only a few times. The chain carries TRBV15 and TRBJ2-1; unclear D gene. Germline V lookup: CDR1 LNHNV, CDR2 YYDKDF (reference sequence). The CDR3 sequence is 13 residues long. V was cut by 0 bases and J by 7 bases, with 7 bases left in between. This chain's CDR3 is CATSRDMGNEQFF. The CDR3 bases are TGTGCCACCAGCAGAGATATGGGGAATGAGCAGTTCTTC.

Notes on this clonotype: This may arise from a read error, as a much more abundant clone is one base away. V and J are TRBV7-2 and TRBJ1-5; D perhaps matches TRBD1 (6 bases). The germline CDR1 and CDR2 sequences are SGHTA and FQGNSA. The V gene lost 5 bases and the J gene lost 5 bases, with 16 bases spanning the gap. The CDR3 extends over 15 amino acids. The DNA of the CDR3 is TGTGCCAGCAGCCCGCAAGACAGGACCGATCAGCCCCAGCATTTT. It yields the protein CASSPQDRTDQPQHF.